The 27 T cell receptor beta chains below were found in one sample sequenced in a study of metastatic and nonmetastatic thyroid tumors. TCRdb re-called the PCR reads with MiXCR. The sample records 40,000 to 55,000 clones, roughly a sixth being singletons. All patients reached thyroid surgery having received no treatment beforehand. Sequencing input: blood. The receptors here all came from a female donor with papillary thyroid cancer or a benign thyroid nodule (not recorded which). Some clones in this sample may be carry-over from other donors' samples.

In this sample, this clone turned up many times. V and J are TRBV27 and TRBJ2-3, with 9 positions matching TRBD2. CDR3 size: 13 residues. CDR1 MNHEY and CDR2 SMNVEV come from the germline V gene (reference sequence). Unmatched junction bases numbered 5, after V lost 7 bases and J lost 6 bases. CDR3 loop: CASTGTSSDTQYF. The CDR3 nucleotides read TGTGCCAGCACCGGGACTAGCAGTGATACGCAGTATTTT.

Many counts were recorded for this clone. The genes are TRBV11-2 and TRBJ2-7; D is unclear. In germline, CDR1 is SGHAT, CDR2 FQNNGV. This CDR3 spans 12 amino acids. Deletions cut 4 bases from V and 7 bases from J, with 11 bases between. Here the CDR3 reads CASSSPIGEQYF. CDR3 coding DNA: TGTGCCAGCAGCTCCCCCATAGGAGAGCAGTACTTC.

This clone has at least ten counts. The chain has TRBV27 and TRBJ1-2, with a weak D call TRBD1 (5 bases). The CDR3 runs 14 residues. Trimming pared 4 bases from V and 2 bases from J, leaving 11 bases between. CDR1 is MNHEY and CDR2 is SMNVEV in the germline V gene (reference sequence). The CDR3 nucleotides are TGTGCCAGCAGTTCCGCCCGGGACAACTATGGCTACACCTTC. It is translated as CASSSARDNYGYTF.

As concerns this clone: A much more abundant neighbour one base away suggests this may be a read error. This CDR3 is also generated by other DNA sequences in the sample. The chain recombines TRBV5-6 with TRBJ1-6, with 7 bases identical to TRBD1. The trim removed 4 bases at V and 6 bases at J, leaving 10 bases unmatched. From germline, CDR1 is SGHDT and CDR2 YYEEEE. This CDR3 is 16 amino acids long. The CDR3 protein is CASSRFTGVSNSPLHF. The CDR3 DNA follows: TGTGCCAGCAGCCGATTTACAGGGGTCTCTAATTCACCCCTCCACTTT.

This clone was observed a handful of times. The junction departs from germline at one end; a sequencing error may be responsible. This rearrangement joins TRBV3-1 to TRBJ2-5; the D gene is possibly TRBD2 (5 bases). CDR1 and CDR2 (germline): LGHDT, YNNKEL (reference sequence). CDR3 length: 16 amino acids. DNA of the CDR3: TGTGCCAGCATCCAACCCCGGTCCCCCTCGGGGGAGACCCAGTACTTC. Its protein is CASIQPRSPSGETQYF.

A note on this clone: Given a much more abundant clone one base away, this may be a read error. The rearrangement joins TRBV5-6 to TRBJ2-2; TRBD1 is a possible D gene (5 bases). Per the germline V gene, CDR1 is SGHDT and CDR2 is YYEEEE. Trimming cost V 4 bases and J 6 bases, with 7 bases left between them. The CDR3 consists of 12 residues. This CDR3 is CASSAGSGELFF. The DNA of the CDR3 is TGTGCCAGCAGCGCAGGGTCCGGGGAGCTGTTTTTT.

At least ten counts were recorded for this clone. The DNA for the CDR3 is TGCGCCAGCAGCTCCGCGGGGGGGGGACTCAACTCCGATGAGACCCAGTACTTC. Its translation: CASSSAGGGLNSDETQYF. The chain uses TRBV5-1 and TRBJ2-5, with TRBD2 matching 9 bases. Germline V gene data show CDR1 as SGHRS and CDR2 as YFSETQ. With V trimmed by 3 bases and J by 5 bases, 17 bases remained unmatched. The length of the CDR3 is 18 residues.

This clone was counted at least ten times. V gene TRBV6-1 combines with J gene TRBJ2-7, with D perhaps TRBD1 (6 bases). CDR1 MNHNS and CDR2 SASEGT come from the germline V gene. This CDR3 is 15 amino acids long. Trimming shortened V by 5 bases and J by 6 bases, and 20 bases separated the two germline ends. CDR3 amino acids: CASSSINTGKGEQYF. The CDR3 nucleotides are TGTGCCAGCAGTTCCATTAACACAGGGAAGGGCGAGCAGTACTTC.

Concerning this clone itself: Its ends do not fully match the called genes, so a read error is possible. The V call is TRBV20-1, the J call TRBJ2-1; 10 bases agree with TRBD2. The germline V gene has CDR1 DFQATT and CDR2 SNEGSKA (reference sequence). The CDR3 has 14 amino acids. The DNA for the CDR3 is TGCAGTGCTTGTTCACTAGCGGGAATGTATGATCAGTTCTTC. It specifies CSACSLAGMYDQFF.

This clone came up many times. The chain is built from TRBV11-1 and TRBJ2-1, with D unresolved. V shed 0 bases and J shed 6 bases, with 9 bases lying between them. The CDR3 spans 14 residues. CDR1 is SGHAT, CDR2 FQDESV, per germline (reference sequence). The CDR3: CASSLANLGNEQFF. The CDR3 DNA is TGTGCCAGCAGCTTAGCGAACCTAGGCAATGAGCAGTTCTTC. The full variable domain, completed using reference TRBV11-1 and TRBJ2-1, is EAEVAQSPRYKITEKSQAVAFWCDPISGHATLYWYRQILGQGPELLVQFQDESVVDDSQLPKDRFSAERLKGVDSTLKIQPAELGDSAMYLCASSLANLGNEQFFGPGTRLTVL.

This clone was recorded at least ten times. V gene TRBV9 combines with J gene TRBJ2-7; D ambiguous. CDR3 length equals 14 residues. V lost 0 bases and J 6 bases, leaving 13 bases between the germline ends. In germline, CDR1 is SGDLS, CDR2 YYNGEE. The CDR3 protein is CASSVVTDSGEQYF. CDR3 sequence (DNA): TGTGCCAGCAGCGTAGTAACAGATTCAGGCGAGCAGTACTTC.

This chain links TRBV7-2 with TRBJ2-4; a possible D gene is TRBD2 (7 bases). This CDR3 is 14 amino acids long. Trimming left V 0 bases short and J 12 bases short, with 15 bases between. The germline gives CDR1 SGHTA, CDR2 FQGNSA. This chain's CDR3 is CASSLAARGDTQYF. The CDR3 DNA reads TGTGCCAGCAGCTTAGCGGCCCGGGGGGACACTCAGTACTTC.

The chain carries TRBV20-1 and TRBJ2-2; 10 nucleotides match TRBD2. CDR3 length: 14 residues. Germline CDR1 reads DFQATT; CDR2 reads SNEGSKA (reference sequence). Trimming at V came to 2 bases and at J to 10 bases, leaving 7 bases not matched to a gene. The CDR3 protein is CSARLAGDTLELFF. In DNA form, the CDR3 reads TGCAGTGCTAGACTAGCGGGAGACACCTTGGAGCTGTTTTTT.

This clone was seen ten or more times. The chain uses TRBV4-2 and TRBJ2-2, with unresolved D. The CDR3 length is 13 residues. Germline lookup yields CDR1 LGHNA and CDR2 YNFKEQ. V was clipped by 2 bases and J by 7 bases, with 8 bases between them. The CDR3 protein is CASSQFDGGELFF. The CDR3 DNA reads TGTGCCAGCAGCCAATTTGATGGCGGGGAGCTGTTTTTT.

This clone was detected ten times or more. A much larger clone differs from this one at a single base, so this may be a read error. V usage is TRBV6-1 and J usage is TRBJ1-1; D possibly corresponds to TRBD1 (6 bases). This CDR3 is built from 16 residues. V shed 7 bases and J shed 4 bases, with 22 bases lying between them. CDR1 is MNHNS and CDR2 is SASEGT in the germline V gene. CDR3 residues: CASTASLGEGGTEAFF. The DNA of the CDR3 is TGTGCCAGCACCGCAAGTCTGGGGGAAGGGGGCACTGAAGCTTTCTTT.

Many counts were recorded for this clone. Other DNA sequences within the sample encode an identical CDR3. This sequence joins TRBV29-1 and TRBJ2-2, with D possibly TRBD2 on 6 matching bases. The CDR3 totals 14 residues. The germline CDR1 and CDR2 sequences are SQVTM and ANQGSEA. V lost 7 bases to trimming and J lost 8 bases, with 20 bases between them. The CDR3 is CSALESGSSGELFF. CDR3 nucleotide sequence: TGCAGCGCCCTTGAGTCCGGGAGCTCAGGGGAGCTGTTTTTT.

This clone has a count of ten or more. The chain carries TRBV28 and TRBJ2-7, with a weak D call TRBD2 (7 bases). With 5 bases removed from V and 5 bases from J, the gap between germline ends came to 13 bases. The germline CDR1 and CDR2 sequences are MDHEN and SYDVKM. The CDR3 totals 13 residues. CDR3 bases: TGTGCCAGCAGTCCGGGGGGCGGCGACGAGCAGTACTTC. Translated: CASSPGGGDEQYF.

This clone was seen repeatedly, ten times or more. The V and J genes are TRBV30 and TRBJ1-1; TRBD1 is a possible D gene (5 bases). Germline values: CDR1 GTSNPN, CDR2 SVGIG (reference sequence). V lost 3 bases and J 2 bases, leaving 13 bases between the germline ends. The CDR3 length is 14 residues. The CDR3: CAWRPRGANTEAFF. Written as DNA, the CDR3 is TGTGCCTGGAGACCCAGAGGGGCTAACACTGAAGCTTTCTTT. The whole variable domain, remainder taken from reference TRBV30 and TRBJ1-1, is SQTIHQWPATLVQPVGSPLSLECTVEGTSNPNLYWYRQAAGRGLQLLFYSVGIGQISSEVPQNLSASRPQDRQFILSSKKLLLSDSGFYLCAWRPRGANTEAFFGQGTRLTVV.

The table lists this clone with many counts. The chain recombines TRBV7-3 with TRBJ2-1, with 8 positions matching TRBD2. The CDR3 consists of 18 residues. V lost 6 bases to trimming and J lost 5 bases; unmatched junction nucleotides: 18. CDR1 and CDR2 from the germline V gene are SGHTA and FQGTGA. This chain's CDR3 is CASSRVSGSVAVDNEQFF. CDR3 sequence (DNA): TGTGCCAGCAGTCGTGTCAGCGGGAGTGTAGCGGTAGACAATGAGCAGTTCTTC.

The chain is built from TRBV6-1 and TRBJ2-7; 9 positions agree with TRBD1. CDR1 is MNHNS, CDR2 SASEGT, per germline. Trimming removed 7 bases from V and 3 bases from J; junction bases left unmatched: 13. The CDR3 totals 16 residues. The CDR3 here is CASIRDRGTYDYEQYF. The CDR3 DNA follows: TGTGCCAGCATCCGTGACAGGGGGACCTACGACTACGAGCAGTACTTC.

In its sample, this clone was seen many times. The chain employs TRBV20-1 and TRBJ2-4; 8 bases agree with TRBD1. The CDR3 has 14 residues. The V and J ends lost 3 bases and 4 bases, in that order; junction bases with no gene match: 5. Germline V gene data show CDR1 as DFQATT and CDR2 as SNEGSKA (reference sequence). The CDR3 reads CSARGGQVKNIQYF. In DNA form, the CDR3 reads TGCAGTGCTAGGGGGGGACAGGTAAAAAACATTCAGTACTTC.

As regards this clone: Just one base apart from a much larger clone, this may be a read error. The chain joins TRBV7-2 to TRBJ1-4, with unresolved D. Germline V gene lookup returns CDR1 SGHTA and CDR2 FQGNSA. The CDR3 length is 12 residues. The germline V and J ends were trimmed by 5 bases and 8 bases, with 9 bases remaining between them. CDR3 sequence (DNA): TGTGCCAGCAGCGAGTACAGAGAAAAACTGTTTTTT. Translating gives CASSEYREKLFF.

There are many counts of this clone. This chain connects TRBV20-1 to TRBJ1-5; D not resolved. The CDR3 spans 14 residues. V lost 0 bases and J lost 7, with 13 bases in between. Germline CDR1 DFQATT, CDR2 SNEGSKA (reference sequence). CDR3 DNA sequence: TGCAGTGCTAGAGATAAAGGGAACGGACAGCCCCAGCATTTT. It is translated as CSARDKGNGQPQHF.

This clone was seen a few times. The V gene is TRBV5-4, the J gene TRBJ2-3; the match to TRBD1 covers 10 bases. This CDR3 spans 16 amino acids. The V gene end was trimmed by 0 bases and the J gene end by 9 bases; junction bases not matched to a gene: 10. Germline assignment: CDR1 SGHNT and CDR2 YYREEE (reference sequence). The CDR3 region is CASSLAGGTGVLTQYF. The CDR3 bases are TGTGCCAGCAGCTTGGCCGGGGGGACAGGGGTCTTGACGCAGTATTTT.

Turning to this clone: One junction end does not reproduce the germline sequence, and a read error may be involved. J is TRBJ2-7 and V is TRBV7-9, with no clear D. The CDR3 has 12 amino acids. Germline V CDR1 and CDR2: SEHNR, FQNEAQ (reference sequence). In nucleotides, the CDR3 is TGTGCCAGCAGCTTAGATGAGCTACTATTAGGTTTC. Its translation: CASSLDELLLGF.

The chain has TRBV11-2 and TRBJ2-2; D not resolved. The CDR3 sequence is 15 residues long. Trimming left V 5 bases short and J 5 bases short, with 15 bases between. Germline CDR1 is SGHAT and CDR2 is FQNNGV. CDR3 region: CASSQTAVSTGELFF. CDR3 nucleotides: TGTGCCAGCAGCCAGACGGCAGTATCTACCGGGGAGCTGTTTTTT.

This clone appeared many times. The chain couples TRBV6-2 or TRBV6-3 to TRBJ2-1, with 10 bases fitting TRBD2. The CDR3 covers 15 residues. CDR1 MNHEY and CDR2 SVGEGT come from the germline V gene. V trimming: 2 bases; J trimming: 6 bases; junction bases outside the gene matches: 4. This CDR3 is CASSYGLAGANEQFF. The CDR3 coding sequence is TGTGCCAGCAGTTACGGGCTAGCGGGAGCCAATGAGCAGTTCTTC.